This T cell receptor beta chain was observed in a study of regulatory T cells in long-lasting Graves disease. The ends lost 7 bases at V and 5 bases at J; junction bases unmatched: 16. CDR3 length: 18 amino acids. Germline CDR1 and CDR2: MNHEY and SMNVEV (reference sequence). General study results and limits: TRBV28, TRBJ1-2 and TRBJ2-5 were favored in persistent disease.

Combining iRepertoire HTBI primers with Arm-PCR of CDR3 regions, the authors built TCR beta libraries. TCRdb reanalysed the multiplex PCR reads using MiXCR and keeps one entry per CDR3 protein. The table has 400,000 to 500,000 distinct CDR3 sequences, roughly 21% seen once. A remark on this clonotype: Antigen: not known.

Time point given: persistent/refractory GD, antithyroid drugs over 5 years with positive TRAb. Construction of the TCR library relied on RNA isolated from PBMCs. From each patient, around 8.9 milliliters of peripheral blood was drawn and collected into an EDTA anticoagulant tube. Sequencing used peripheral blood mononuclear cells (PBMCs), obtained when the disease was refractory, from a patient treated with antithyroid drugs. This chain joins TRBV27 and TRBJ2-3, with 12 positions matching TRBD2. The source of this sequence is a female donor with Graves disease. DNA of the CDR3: TGTGCCAGCAAAATACTAGCGGGAGGAGGGGGTGAGGGAGATACGCAGTATTTT. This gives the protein CASKILAGGGGEGDTQYF.